Below, one TCR beta chain is given with its context. Survey resolution used two replicates of roughly 200 ng, totaling approximately 400 ng DNA. Authors' processing steps: Previously reported viral-epitope specificity per VDJdb covered less than 2% of about 160,000 unique clonotypes. TCRdb's copy holds only in-frame clones and misses some; the assay was immunoSEQ multiplex PCR. The V and J calls and the clone size are those of that table, but D and trimming were determined from the DNA. This sample yields around 3,100 clones, of which roughly 86% are seen a single time; roughly 5.2% belongs to the top ten. This entry is derived from a study of hypomethylating agent response in myelodysplastic syndrome. Overall study: Donors were myelodysplastic syndrome patients: 2 female, eight or nine male.

The CDR3 has 15 amino acids. CDR1 is WSHSY and CDR2 is SAAADI in the germline V gene. Trimming left V 3 bases short and J 0 bases short, with 10 bases between. The chain carries TRBV10-2 and TRBJ2-3, with D maybe TRBD1 (6 bases). Sequenced material: bone marrow, taken before or after starting hypomethylating agent treatment for myelodysplastic syndrome (not recorded which). The receptor's source is a human donor with myelodysplastic syndrome. The DNA of the CDR3 is TGCGCCAGCAGTGAAGTGGGGGCTAGCACAGATACGCAGTATTTT. Its translation: CASSEVGASTDTQYF.